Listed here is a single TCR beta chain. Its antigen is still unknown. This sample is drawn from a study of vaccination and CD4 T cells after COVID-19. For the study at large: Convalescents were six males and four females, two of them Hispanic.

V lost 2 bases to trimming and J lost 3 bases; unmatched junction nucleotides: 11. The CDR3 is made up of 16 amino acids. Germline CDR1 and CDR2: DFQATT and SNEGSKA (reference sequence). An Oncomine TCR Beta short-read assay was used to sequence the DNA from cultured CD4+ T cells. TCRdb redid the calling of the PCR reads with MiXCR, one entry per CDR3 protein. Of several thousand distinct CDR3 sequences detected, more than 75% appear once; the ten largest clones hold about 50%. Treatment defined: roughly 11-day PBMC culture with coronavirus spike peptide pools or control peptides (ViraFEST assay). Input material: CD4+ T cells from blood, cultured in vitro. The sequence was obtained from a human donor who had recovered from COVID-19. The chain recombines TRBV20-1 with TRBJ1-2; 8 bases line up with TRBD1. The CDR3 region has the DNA TGCAGTGCTAGAACCCCCGGACAGGGATGGGACTATGGCTACACCTTC. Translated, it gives CSARTPGQGWDYGYTF.